These 17 T cell receptor beta chains originate from one sample sequenced in a study of blood T cell repertoires in COVID-19. Method: immunoSEQ multiplex PCR; TCRdb's copy keeps in-frame clones and lacks some. The sample records fewer than 150,000 clones, almost 85% being singletons. Sequencing was performed on peripheral blood. These receptors came from a man in his forties or fifties with acute or convalescent COVID-19.

The chain recombines TRBV3-1 (or the pseudogene TRBV3-2) with TRBJ2-1; the D gene is possibly TRBD2 (7 bases). This CDR3 comprises 16 residues. Germline CDR1 LGHDT, CDR2 YNNKEL (reference sequence). Trimming shortened V by 1 base and J by 2 bases, and 12 bases separated the two germline ends. For the CDR3, the DNA is TGTGCCAGCAGCCAAGTTGGGGGGGCTACCTACAATGAGCAGTTCTTC. It is translated as CASSQVGGATYNEQFF.

V gene TRBV27 combines with J gene TRBJ1-2, with D tentatively TRBD1 (6 bases). Between the trimmed V and J ends, which lost 2 bases and 8 bases, there was a span of 12 bases. CDR3 length equals 13 residues. CDR1 MNHEY and CDR2 SMNVEV come from the germline V gene (reference sequence). The CDR3 coding sequence is TGTGCCAGCAGTTTACTGGGGGGGGGCGGCTACACCTTC. Translating gives CASSLLGGGGYTF.

The chain has TRBV10-2 and TRBJ2-1, with D possibly matching TRBD2 (5 bases). Germline V gene lookup returns CDR1 WSHSY and CDR2 SAAADI. There are 12 residues in the CDR3. Trimming pared 6 bases from V and 4 bases from J, leaving 7 bases between. The DNA for the CDR3 is TGCGCCAGCAGGCCGGGATACAATGAGCAGTTCTTC. Protein product: CASRPGYNEQFF.

V and J are TRBV29-1 and TRBJ1-1, with 8 bases identical to TRBD1. Trimming cost V 4 bases and J 5 bases; bases outside gene matches: 3. Germline CDR1 SQVTM, CDR2 ANQGSEA. This CDR3 comprises 12 residues. The DNA for the CDR3 is TGCAGCGTTGTCAGGGGGCAAACTGAAGCTTTCTTT. This codes for CSVVRGQTEAFF.

V usage is TRBV5-1 and J usage is TRBJ2-5; TRBD2 matches at 8 bases. J gave up 5 bases and V 4 bases, and 10 bases lay outside the gene matches. Germline assignment: CDR1 SGHRS and CDR2 YFSETQ. The CDR3 totals 15 residues. The CDR3 DNA follows: TGCGCCAGCAGCACCCCCGGGGGGGGGTTCGAGACCCAGTACTTC. It translates to CASSTPGGGFETQYF. The full variable domain, its missing parts supplied by reference TRBV5-1 and TRBJ2-5, is KAGVTQTPRYLIKTRGQQVTLSCSPISGHRSVSWYQQTPGQGLQFLFEYFSETQRNKGNFPGRFSGRQFSNSRSEMNVSTLELGDSALYLCASSTPGGGFETQYFGPGTRLLVL.

The J gene is TRBJ2-1, the V gene TRBV7-8; D may be TRBD2 (7 bases). The CDR3 runs to 19 residues. Germline V gene sequence: CDR1 SGHVS, CDR2 FQNEAQ. Deletions cut 2 bases from V and 5 bases from J, with 25 bases between. Written as DNA, the CDR3 is TGTGCCAGCAGCTTACCCCTAGACAGGCTCGAGGGGACTAACAATGAGCAGTTCTTC. Its translation: CASSLPLDRLEGTNNEQFF. Complete variable domain (other parts from reference TRBV7-8 and TRBJ2-1): GAGVSQSPRYKVAKRGQDVALRCDPISGHVSLFWYQQALGQGPEFLTYFQNEAQLDKSGLPSDRFFAERPEGSVSTLKIQRTQQEDSAVYLCASSLPLDRLEGTNNEQFFGPGTRLTVL.

J is TRBJ2-2 and V is TRBV3-1 (or the pseudogene TRBV3-2); 12 nucleotides agree with TRBD2. V lost 2 bases, J lost 3 bases, and 7 bases stayed unmatched. Germline CDR1 and CDR2: LGHDT and YNNKEL (reference sequence). CDR3 length: 18 residues. CDR3 amino acids: CASSQPSGRAKYTGELFF. Written as DNA, the CDR3 is TGTGCCAGCAGCCAACCTAGCGGGAGGGCCAAGTACACCGGGGAGCTGTTTTTT.

The chain joins TRBV5-1 to TRBJ2-7; the match to TRBD1 covers 10 bases. CDR3 size: 15 residues. Germline CDR1 SGHRS, CDR2 YFSETQ. V gave up 4 bases and J gave up 0 bases; unmatched junction bases: 4. The CDR3 is CASSTGTGVSYEQYF. CDR3 DNA: TGCGCCAGCAGCACCGGGACAGGGGTCTCCTACGAGCAGTACTTC.

The chain is built from TRBV30 and TRBJ1-6; D not resolved. The CDR3 spans 13 residues. From germline, CDR1 is GTSNPN and CDR2 SVGIG (reference sequence). The germline V and J ends were trimmed by 0 bases and 5 bases, with 5 bases remaining between them. The chain's CDR3 is CAWSVRDNSPLHF. The CDR3 nucleotides are TGTGCCTGGAGTGTACGGGATAATTCACCCCTCCACTTT.

CDR3 loop: CASGRARTYNEQFF. The CDR3 DNA sequence: TGCGCCAGTGGGAGGGCCCGAACCTACAATGAGCAGTTCTTC. V gene TRBV10-2 combines with J gene TRBJ2-1, with 7 bases fitting TRBD2. The J segment lost 2 bases and the V segment lost 9 bases, leaving 7 bases of the junction unmatched. This CDR3 region has 14 residues. In germline, CDR1 is WSHSY, CDR2 SAAADI.

This clone has only a few counts. The V and J genes are TRBV27 and TRBJ2-1, with 8 bases fitting TRBD1. V trimming: 2 bases; J trimming: 6 bases; junction bases outside the gene matches: 6. The germline gives CDR1 MNHEY, CDR2 SMNVEV (reference sequence). This CDR3 contains 15 residues. CDR3 DNA sequence: TGTGCCAGCAGTTTAAGGCCAACAGGGGGCAATGAGCAGTTCTTC. It translates to CASSLRPTGGNEQFF.

This chain uses TRBV29-1 with TRBJ2-7, with D perhaps TRBD1 (6 bases). The germline V gene encodes CDR1 SQVTM and CDR2 ANQGSEA. Trimming took 6 bases from V and 7 from J, leaving 16 bases between them. This CDR3 has 12 amino acids. This CDR3 is CSVHAGAEEQYF. CDR3 bases: TGCAGCGTCCATGCAGGGGCTGAAGAGCAGTACTTC.

The chain uses TRBV2 and TRBJ1-5, with D unresolved. Germline V gene data show CDR1 as SNHLY and CDR2 as FYNNEI. V dropped 3 bases and J dropped 6 bases, with 15 bases sitting between them. The length of the CDR3 is 15 residues. The CDR3 nucleotides are TGTGCCAGCAGTGATAAGGGAGCGGGAGGTCAGCCCCAGCATTTT. It codes for CASSDKGAGGQPQHF.

The chain couples TRBV12-3 or TRBV12-4 to TRBJ1-2; unclear D gene. This CDR3 region has 11 residues. Trimming stripped 2 bases from V and 7 bases from J, with 5 bases between. CDR3 DNA: TGTGCCAGCAGTTTATCTAGTGGCTACACCTTC. Translated, it gives CASSLSSGYTF.

V is TRBV5-1 and J is TRBJ2-2; TRBD2 matches 7 bases. The germline V gene encodes CDR1 SGHRS and CDR2 YFSETQ. The CDR3 loop spans 15 amino acids. The junction had 5 bases not matched to a gene; V was cut back by 6 bases and J by 0 bases. CDR3 in DNA: TGCGCCAGCACTAGCGGAGCTGCGAACACCGGGGAGCTGTTTTTT. Its protein is CASTSGAANTGELFF.

This chain joins TRBV28 and TRBJ1-1; the D gene is possibly TRBD1 (5 bases). CDR1 is MDHEN and CDR2 is SYDVKM in the germline V gene. The ends were cut back, 7 bases at V and 1 base at J, with 13 bases in the middle. The CDR3 is 14 residues long. The CDR3 protein is CASTSITGNTEAFF. The CDR3, as DNA: TGTGCCAGCACCTCCATTACAGGGAACACTGAAGCTTTCTTT. Drawing the rest from reference TRBV28 and TRBJ1-1, the complete variable domain is DVKVTQSSRYLVKRTGEKVFLECVQDMDHENMFWYRQDPGLGLRLIYFSYDVKMKEKGDIPEGYSVSREKKERFSLILESASTNQTSMYLCASTSITGNTEAFFGQGTRLTVV.

V is TRBV19 and J is TRBJ1-5; no definite D call. CDR1 is LNHDA, CDR2 SQIVND, per germline (reference sequence). Trimming stripped 6 bases from V and 9 bases from J, with 9 bases between. This CDR3 spans 11 amino acids. As DNA, the CDR3 is TGTGCCAGTAGCTCCTCCTGGCCCCAGCATTTT. This encodes CASSSSWPQHF.